This T cell receptor (beta chain) was sequenced during a study of glioma-infiltrating T cells after dendritic cell vaccination. On the study more broadly: At biweekly intervals, patients got three intradermal dendritic cell vaccine injections.

Described time point: after dendritic cell vaccination, including at tumor progression/relapse. PBMC sampling occurred before vaccination, two weeks after the third dose, and at progression. Germline V gives CDR1 SNHLY, CDR2 FYNNEI. Deletions cut 0 bases from V and 4 bases from J, with 16 bases between. The CDR3 spans 17 residues. The primer mix had 60 V beta and 13 J beta primers. Libraries were prepared by immunoSEQ multiplex PCR; TCRdb keeps only in-frame clonotypes and omits some of them. Counted here are 50,000 to 75,000 clones, 70% to 90% occurring once; the ten biggest clones make up roughly 9%.

The sample in question was blood, obtained after dendritic cell vaccination. This chain links TRBV2 with TRBJ2-1; D may be TRBD2 (5 bases). This clonotype was sampled from a human donor with glioblastoma. Written as DNA, the CDR3 is TGTGCCAGCAGTGAAGCCCCCCCCGTGACTACGTACAATGAGCAGTTCTTC. As protein: CASSEAPPVTTYNEQFF. Together with reference TRBV2 and TRBJ2-1, the CDR3 gives the full variable domain: EPEVTQTPSHQVTQMGQEVILRCVPISNHLYFYWYRQILGQKVEFLVSFYNNEISEKSEIFDDQFSVERPDGSNFTLKIRSTKLEDSAMYFCASSEAPPVTTYNEQFFGPGTRLTVL.